Listed below are T cell receptor beta chains from one sample, sequenced in a study of T cells in Graves' hyperthyroidism and ophthalmopathy. Using its own MiXCR run on the multiplex PCR reads, TCRdb lists one record per CDR3 protein. This repertoire shows 540,000 or so distinct CDR3 sequences, approximately 14% found once; its top ten account for less than 9.5%. What was sequenced was blood. These receptors came from a woman aged 25 to 39 with Graves' hyperthyroidism. Each CDR3 is given with its conserved first and last residue. D genes are given only for firm matches. Some rows mark clone size as missing; the rest say once, few, many or name a class of expanded clone.

v_gene: TRBV20-1; abundance: many; d_gene: .; j_gene: TRBJ2-1; CDR3nt: TGCAGTGCTAGAGACCTAATGGGCGGTGAGCAGTTCTTC; CDR3aa: CSARDLMGGEQFF
v_gene: TRBV5-8; abundance: .; d_gene: TRBD1; j_gene: TRBJ2-1; CDR3nt: TGTGCCAGCAGCAAGGACAGGGGGAATTACAATGAGCAGTTCTTC; CDR3aa: CASSKDRGNYNEQFF
v_gene: TRBV27; abundance: many; d_gene: .; j_gene: TRBJ1-5; CDR3nt: TGTGCCAGCAGTTTATTGGGGGCTGGCAATCAGCCCCAGCATTTT; CDR3aa: CASSLLGAGNQPQHF
v_gene: TRBV27; abundance: .; d_gene: TRBD2; j_gene: TRBJ2-2; CDR3nt: TGTGCCAGCAGTTGGATTCTAGCGGGAGTTAACGGGGAGCTGTTTTTT; CDR3aa: CASSWILAGVNGELFF
v_gene: TRBV7-2; abundance: many; d_gene: TRBD2; j_gene: TRBJ2-7; CDR3nt: TGTGCCAGCAGCTTAGACCCACCTACGTGGACTAGCGGAAGCTACGAGCAGTACTTC; CDR3aa: CASSLDPPTWTSGSYEQYF
v_gene: TRBV20-1; abundance: .; d_gene: TRBD1; j_gene: TRBJ2-4; CDR3nt: TGCAGTGCTAGCAAGAGACTCCCGGGGACAGCCGACCGGCTAGCCAAAAACATTCAGTACTTC; CDR3aa: CSASKRLPGTADRLAKNIQYF
v_gene: TRBV28; abundance: many; d_gene: .; j_gene: TRBJ2-7; CDR3nt: TGTGCCAGCAGTTTAGGGCAGGGGAACCACGAGCAGTACTTC; CDR3aa: CASSLGQGNHEQYF
v_gene: TRBV5-5; abundance: .; d_gene: TRBD2; j_gene: TRBJ2-1; CDR3nt: TGTGCCAGCAGCTTGGGAAGAGTGGGGCGGGAGTTTGAGCAGTTCTTC; CDR3aa: CASSLGRVGREFEQFF
v_gene: TRBV18; abundance: many; d_gene: .; j_gene: TRBJ1-1; CDR3nt: TGTGCCAGCTCACCTAACGGCGGCCCCTCTGAAGCTTTCTTT; CDR3aa: CASSPNGGPSEAFF
v_gene: TRBV7-3; abundance: many; d_gene: .; j_gene: TRBJ2-1; CDR3nt: TGTGCCAGCAGCATCGGGCTCCACAATGAGCAGTTCTTC; CDR3aa: CASSIGLHNEQFF
v_gene: TRBV7-2; abundance: few; d_gene: .; j_gene: TRBJ2-3; CDR3nt: TGTGCCAGCACCCGGTCCGCAGATACGCAGTATTTT; CDR3aa: CASTRSADTQYF
v_gene: TRBV10-3; abundance: .; d_gene: .; j_gene: TRBJ2-3; CDR3nt: TGTGCCATCAGTGACCTGGTCGGGCCAAGCACAGATACGCAGTATTTT; CDR3aa: CAISDLVGPSTDTQYF
v_gene: TRBV6-2/TRBV6-3; abundance: many; d_gene: TRBD1; j_gene: TRBJ2-3; CDR3nt: TGTGCCAGCAACCAGGGGGCGGCGGAAGATACGCAGTATTTT; CDR3aa: CASNQGAAEDTQYF
v_gene: TRBV12-3/TRBV12-4; abundance: many; d_gene: .; j_gene: TRBJ2-7; CDR3nt: TGTGCCAGCAGGGCGCGGACCGACTCCTACGAGCAGTACTTC; CDR3aa: CASRARTDSYEQYF
v_gene: TRBV6-2/TRBV6-3; abundance: many; d_gene: .; j_gene: TRBJ1-1; CDR3nt: TGTGCCAGCAGTTACACGAATAGAGACACTGAAGCTTTCTTT; CDR3aa: CASSYTNRDTEAFF
v_gene: TRBV12-3/TRBV12-4; abundance: many; d_gene: .; j_gene: TRBJ1-1; CDR3nt: TGTGCCAGCAGTTTAGCAACCTGGACGGAAAACACTGAAGCTTTCTTT; CDR3aa: CASSLATWTENTEAFF
v_gene: TRBV10-3; abundance: .; d_gene: TRBD2; j_gene: TRBJ2-3; CDR3nt: TGTGCCATCAGGGGGACTAGCGGGAGTGGCACAGATACGCAGTATTTT; CDR3aa: CAIRGTSGSGTDTQYF
v_gene: TRBV4-1; abundance: many; d_gene: .; j_gene: TRBJ2-7; CDR3nt: TGCGCCAGCAGCCAAGTAAATCTGGTCACCTCTCGAGAGCAGTACTTC; CDR3aa: CASSQVNLVTSREQYF
v_gene: TRBV7-9; abundance: few; d_gene: TRBD2; j_gene: TRBJ2-7; CDR3nt: TGTGCCAGCAGCTTACCCTCGACTAGCGCGTCCTACGAGCAGTACTTC; CDR3aa: CASSLPSTSASYEQYF
v_gene: TRBV28; abundance: many; d_gene: .; j_gene: TRBJ2-1; CDR3nt: TGTGCCAGCAGTCCTCCCCCGCGGGCAGTCAACTACAATGAGCAGTTCTTC; CDR3aa: CASSPPPRAVNYNEQFF
v_gene: TRBV4-1; abundance: many; d_gene: .; j_gene: TRBJ2-7; CDR3nt: TGCGCCAGCAGCCAAGCAGCAGTATACGAGCAGTACTTC; CDR3aa: CASSQAAVYEQYF
v_gene: TRBV24-1; abundance: many; d_gene: .; j_gene: TRBJ2-3; CDR3nt: TGTGCCACCAGTGATTGGGACACCACAGATACGCAGTATTTT; CDR3aa: CATSDWDTTDTQYF
v_gene: TRBV20-1; abundance: .; d_gene: .; j_gene: TRBJ2-7; CDR3nt: TGCAGTGCAATCGACAGGGGACTAGGGTCTCACGAGCAGTACTTC; CDR3aa: CSAIDRGLGSHEQYF
v_gene: TRBV7-2; abundance: many; d_gene: .; j_gene: TRBJ2-1; CDR3nt: TGTGCCAGCAGCTTAAATAGATACAATGAGCAGTTCTTC; CDR3aa: CASSLNRYNEQFF
v_gene: TRBV7-2; abundance: many; d_gene: .; j_gene: TRBJ1-2; CDR3nt: TGTGCCAGCAGCCACGGCAGGGCTAACTATGGCTACACCTTC; CDR3aa: CASSHGRANYGYTF
v_gene: TRBV5-5; abundance: .; d_gene: .; j_gene: TRBJ2-1; CDR3nt: TGTGCCAGCAGCTTGGGCCCACTTAAGAGCTCCTACAATGAGCAGTTCTTC; CDR3aa: CASSLGPLKSSYNEQFF
v_gene: TRBV29-1; abundance: many; d_gene: TRBD2; j_gene: TRBJ2-1; CDR3nt: TGCAGCGTCGAGGGGCTAGCGGGAGAGAATGAGCAGTTCTTC; CDR3aa: CSVEGLAGENEQFF
v_gene: TRBV28; abundance: many; d_gene: TRBD1; j_gene: TRBJ1-5; CDR3nt: TGTGCCAGCAGTGAAACAGGGGGCTACCGCCCCAATCAGCCCCAGCATTTT; CDR3aa: CASSETGGYRPNQPQHF
v_gene: TRBV7-9; abundance: .; d_gene: .; j_gene: TRBJ1-4; CDR3nt: TGTGCCAGCAGCTTGGGCACTGAGCAACTGTTTTTT; CDR3aa: CASSLGTEQLFF
v_gene: TRBV5-6; abundance: .; d_gene: .; j_gene: TRBJ2-3; CDR3nt: TGTGCCAGCAGCTCCGGGTGGAAAAGCACAGATACGCAGTATTTT; CDR3aa: CASSSGWKSTDTQYF
v_gene: TRBV12-3/TRBV12-4; abundance: many; d_gene: .; j_gene: TRBJ1-5; CDR3nt: TGTGCCAGCAGTTTAATGACTAGCAATCAGCCCCAGCATTTT; CDR3aa: CASSLMTSNQPQHF
v_gene: TRBV20-1; abundance: many; d_gene: .; j_gene: TRBJ2-7; CDR3nt: TGCAGTGCTAGAATAGGGGCCTACGAGCAGTACTTC; CDR3aa: CSARIGAYEQYF
v_gene: TRBV5-1; abundance: many; d_gene: TRBD2; j_gene: TRBJ2-3; CDR3nt: TGCGCCAGCAGCTTGGCCTCGGGACTAGCGGAAGCAGATACGCAGTATTTT; CDR3aa: CASSLASGLAEADTQYF
v_gene: TRBV7-4; abundance: many; d_gene: TRBD1; j_gene: TRBJ2-7; CDR3nt: TGTGCCAGCAGCTTAGCGCTAATTGTTTACGGGACAGCCCCCCCCGAGCAGTACTTC; CDR3aa: CASSLALIVYGTAPPEQYF
v_gene: TRBV25-1; abundance: .; d_gene: TRBD1; j_gene: TRBJ2-3; CDR3nt: TGTGCCAGCAGTGAATTAGGACAGGGGATGGATACGCAGTATTTT; CDR3aa: CASSELGQGMDTQYF
v_gene: TRBV2; abundance: .; d_gene: TRBD2; j_gene: TRBJ2-1; CDR3nt: TGTGCCAGCCAGTGGGTAGCGGGAGGGCCCAGGAATGAGCAGTTCTTC; CDR3aa: CASQWVAGGPRNEQFF
v_gene: TRBV10-3; abundance: .; d_gene: .; j_gene: TRBJ2-7; CDR3nt: TGTGCCATCAGTGAGTCAATAGGAGGGGACGAGCAGTACTTC; CDR3aa: CAISESIGGDEQYF
v_gene: TRBV28; abundance: many; d_gene: TRBD1; j_gene: TRBJ2-7; CDR3nt: TGTGCCAGCAGTTTCCCGACAGGGGGTGACGAGCAGTACTTC; CDR3aa: CASSFPTGGDEQYF
v_gene: TRBV20-1; abundance: few; d_gene: .; j_gene: TRBJ2-1; CDR3nt: TGCAGTGTCTTGTCCCGTCGGAAGAGCTCCTACAATGAGCAGTTCTTC; CDR3aa: CSVLSRRKSSYNEQFF
v_gene: TRBV6-1; abundance: many; d_gene: TRBD1; j_gene: TRBJ2-1; CDR3nt: TGTGCCAGCAGTCGACCGGGACAGGGGGCCAATGAGCAGTTCTTC; CDR3aa: CASSRPGQGANEQFF
v_gene: TRBV20-1; abundance: .; d_gene: .; j_gene: TRBJ2-7; CDR3nt: TGCAGTGCTAGTGCGGGACTGGCCTCCTACGAGCAGTACTTC; CDR3aa: CSASAGLASYEQYF
v_gene: TRBV30; abundance: many; d_gene: TRBD2; j_gene: TRBJ2-7; CDR3nt: TGTGCCTCCCAGACTAGCGGGAGTTTTTACGAGCAGTACTTC; CDR3aa: CASQTSGSFYEQYF
v_gene: TRBV7-2; abundance: few; d_gene: TRBD2; j_gene: TRBJ2-1; CDR3nt: TGTGCCAGCAGCTTAGCCGGGCGAGGTGAAGTGGGAGGGATATCCTTCAATGAGCAGTTCTTC; CDR3aa: CASSLAGRGEVGGISFNEQFF
v_gene: TRBV20-1; abundance: many; d_gene: .; j_gene: TRBJ2-7; CDR3nt: TGCAGTGCTAGACAGGGTGGGGTCGAGCAGTACTTC; CDR3aa: CSARQGGVEQYF
v_gene: TRBV7-2; abundance: .; d_gene: TRBD2; j_gene: TRBJ2-7; CDR3nt: TGTGCCAGCAGCGCTAGCGGGTTCCTCGAGCAGTACTTC; CDR3aa: CASSASGFLEQYF
v_gene: TRBV12-3/TRBV12-4; abundance: many; d_gene: .; j_gene: TRBJ2-1; CDR3nt: TGTGCCAGCAGCTTGACTGAGCAGTTCTTC; CDR3aa: CASSLTEQFF
v_gene: TRBV18; abundance: many; d_gene: .; j_gene: TRBJ2-1; CDR3nt: TGTGCCAGCTCACCGGCCCGGAACAATGAGCAGTTCTTC; CDR3aa: CASSPARNNEQFF
v_gene: TRBV2; abundance: many; d_gene: TRBD2; j_gene: TRBJ2-7; CDR3nt: TGTGCCAGCAGCAGACTAGCGGGTCCCGTGCACGAGCAGTACTTC; CDR3aa: CASSRLAGPVHEQYF